This is a list of T cell receptor beta chains from one sample in a study of early T cells in non-severe SARS-CoV-2 infection. Using its own MiXCR run on the 5' RACE reads, TCRdb lists one record per CDR3 protein. The table has nearly 80,000 distinct CDR3 sequences, roughly 12% seen once. The source material was whole blood. These receptors were collected from an adult who was a healthcare worker with PCR-confirmed SARS-CoV-2 infection or an uninfected control (not recorded which). The conserved cysteine and the conserved F or W are not part of the CDR3 here. Each record gives: CDR3 protein, V gene, clone size. Size is omitted from some rows. Given values are once, few, many or a class for expanded clones.

cdr3_aa: ASSAMRGASGANVLT
v_call: TRBV2
clone_size: -

cdr3_aa: ASSEFLLGGPTDTQY
v_call: TRBV25-1
clone_size: many

cdr3_aa: ASSPHPIQGMNTEAF
v_call: TRBV7-9
clone_size: -

cdr3_aa: ASSTSGRDTEAF
v_call: TRBV19
clone_size: few

cdr3_aa: ASSEGVEQY
v_call: TRBV25-1
clone_size: many

cdr3_aa: ASTLPSGSYEQY
v_call: TRBV6-6
clone_size: few

cdr3_aa: ASSLSTKPY
v_call: TRBV7-2
clone_size: many

cdr3_aa: SACQTGGGSPLH
v_call: TRBV20-1
clone_size: many

cdr3_aa: ASSQEAGSGANVLT
v_call: TRBV4-3
clone_size: many

cdr3_aa: AISDTGELF
v_call: TRBV10-3
clone_size: -

cdr3_aa: ASSPRNTEAF
v_call: TRBV6-6
clone_size: -

cdr3_aa: SVGSQGDEQY
v_call: TRBV29-1
clone_size: -

cdr3_aa: ASQSFSSGDNEQF
v_call: TRBV11-2
clone_size: many

cdr3_aa: ASSLEQVRAAY
v_call: TRBV7-2
clone_size: many

cdr3_aa: ASSLKPGTLVGEAF
v_call: TRBV27
clone_size: -

cdr3_aa: ASSLRGRELF
v_call: TRBV5-1
clone_size: -

cdr3_aa: ASSQNREAYGEAF
v_call: TRBV4-3
clone_size: many

cdr3_aa: ASREGNQPQH
v_call: TRBV6-2/TRBV6-3
clone_size: -

cdr3_aa: ASSQPGQSGKD
v_call: TRBV4-1
clone_size: -

cdr3_aa: SARKKLVDIQY
v_call: TRBV20-1
clone_size: few

cdr3_aa: ASSTDSREQF
v_call: TRBV18
clone_size: many

cdr3_aa: ASSQGGLSNQPQH
v_call: TRBV3-1
clone_size: -

cdr3_aa: ASSSGTENQPQH
v_call: TRBV10-2
clone_size: -

cdr3_aa: ASSLEREIEQF
v_call: TRBV11-2
clone_size: -

cdr3_aa: ASSQDWGPEAF
v_call: TRBV14
clone_size: few

cdr3_aa: ASSPGGAGNQPQH
v_call: TRBV6-2/TRBV6-3
clone_size: -

cdr3_aa: ASSSGLINEKLF
v_call: TRBV7-2
clone_size: few

cdr3_aa: ASSLVYRGMGTDTQY
v_call: TRBV7-6
clone_size: many

cdr3_aa: SARDGQVDYEQY
v_call: TRBV20-1
clone_size: -

cdr3_aa: ASSLGTGYEKLF
v_call: TRBV7-9
clone_size: many

cdr3_aa: SGSRDSTGELF
v_call: TRBV29-1
clone_size: few

cdr3_aa: ASSLQAGGFKQY
v_call: TRBV28
clone_size: -